This T cell receptor (beta chain) was sequenced in a study of T cells in Graves' hyperthyroidism and ophthalmopathy. Findings and caveats of the study: Onset of ophthalmopathy came a median 6.5 months after the model predicted it.

There are many counts of this clonotype. Its antigen remains unidentified. The V end was cut by 9 bases, the J end by 7 bases, with 10 bases between. This CDR3 is 11 amino acids long. TCR beta CDR3 regions were amplified from RNA. During a first-round RT-PCR of the TCR CDR3, the HTBI primer set was used. TCRdb called the multiplex PCR reads again in MiXCR, with one record for every CDR3 protein. The table records almost 600,000 distinct CDR3 sequences, more than 45% of them present only once. The chain employs TRBV12-3 or TRBV12-4 and TRBJ1-3; D unresolved. Specimen: peripheral blood or thyroid tissue (not recorded which). The receptor was isolated from a woman aged 18-29 years with Graves' hyperthyroidism. CDR3 sequence: CARGLGNTIYF. In DNA form, the CDR3 reads TGTGCCAGAGGTTTGGGGAACACCATATATTTT.